These 32 T cell receptor beta chains share one sample of origin, sequenced in a study of blood T cell repertoires in COVID-19. Clones were read by immunoSEQ multiplex PCR, and TCRdb kept only the in-frame ones, dropping some. This sample has about 300,000 clones, with about 89% found just once. The sequencing sample was made of peripheral blood. These receptors were collected from a man younger than 35 who had recovered from COVID-19.

Only one count was recorded for this clone. The rearrangement joins TRBV6-5 to TRBJ2-3, with 10 bases identical to TRBD2. With 7 bases clipped from V and 4 bases from J, the junction kept 8 bases outside the gene matches. CDR1 is MNHEY and CDR2 is SVGAGI in the germline V gene. This CDR3 region has 15 residues. CDR3 protein: CASTLGLAGADTQYF. The CDR3 DNA reads as TGTGCCAGCACCTTGGGCCTAGCGGGAGCAGATACGCAGTATTTT.

This sequence joins TRBV5-1 and TRBJ2-1, with 10 bases that match TRBD2. After removal of 3 bases from V and 7 bases from J, the junction contained 13 bases not matched to a gene. The CDR3 covers 17 residues. Germline-derived CDR1 and CDR2 are SGHRS and YFSETQ. The CDR3 region is CASSSGPAGGPGNEQFF. The CDR3 DNA follows: TGCGCCAGCAGCTCGGGCCCAGCGGGAGGGCCGGGGAATGAGCAGTTCTTC. The full variable domain, in which reference TRBV5-1 and TRBJ2-1 provide the parts outside the CDR3, is KAGVTQTPRYLIKTRGQQVTLSCSPISGHRSVSWYQQTPGQGLQFLFEYFSETQRNKGNFPGRFSGRQFSNSRSEMNVSTLELGDSALYLCASSSGPAGGPGNEQFFGPGTRLTVL.

This clone was observed a few times. The chain joins TRBV14 to TRBJ1-1; tentative D call: TRBD1 (5 bases). The V end was cut by 4 bases, the J end by 8 bases, with 14 bases between. The length of the CDR3 is 13 residues. Looked up from germline, CDR1 is SGHDN and CDR2 is FVKESK. The CDR3 bases are TGTGCCAGCAGCCCCTTTATGGCAGGGGAAGCTTTCTTT. Its protein is CASSPFMAGEAFF.

The rearrangement uses TRBV3-1 (or the pseudogene TRBV3-2) and TRBJ2-3, with 14 positions matching TRBD2. After removal of 1 base from V and 0 bases from J, the junction contained 9 bases not matched to a gene. Germline CDR1 is LGHDT and CDR2 is YNNKEL (reference sequence). The CDR3 is made up of 20 amino acids. The CDR3 here is CASSQAPGLAGGASTDTQYF. CDR3 nucleotides: TGTGCCAGCAGCCAAGCCCCAGGACTAGCGGGGGGTGCTAGCACAGATACGCAGTATTTT.

V is TRBV15 and J is TRBJ2-5; tentatively, D is TRBD1 (5 bases). V lost 9 bases and J 5 bases, leaving 19 bases between the germline ends. This CDR3 has 14 residues. Germline CDR1 is LNHNV and CDR2 is YYDKDF (reference sequence). The CDR3 loop is CATGNQGLLETQYF. The CDR3, as DNA: TGTGCCACTGGGAACCAGGGCCTTCTGGAGACCCAGTACTTC.

This chain connects TRBV6-5 to TRBJ1-1, with D possibly TRBD1 on 6 matching bases. This CDR3 contains 16 residues. V shed 0 bases and J shed 0 bases, with 11 bases lying between them. CDR1 is MNHEY and CDR2 is SVGAGI in the germline V gene. CDR3 in DNA: TGTGCCAGCAGTTACTCGATGGGGGCACTGAACACTGAAGCTTTCTTT. Translating gives CASSYSMGALNTEAFF.

The genes are TRBV19 and TRBJ2-1, with 10 bases fitting TRBD2. Germline V lookup: CDR1 LNHDA, CDR2 SQIVND (reference sequence). The CDR3 length is 20 residues. Trimming removed 3 bases from V and 0 bases from J; junction bases left unmatched: 14. CDR3 protein: CASSIWGGLAGVRSYNEQFF. The CDR3 DNA reads as TGTGCCAGTAGTATTTGGGGGGGGCTAGCGGGAGTCCGCTCCTACAATGAGCAGTTCTTC.

A note on this clone: Within the sample, other DNA sequences also encode this same CDR3. This sequence joins TRBV19 and TRBJ2-7, with D possibly being TRBD2 (5 bases). Trimming removed 1 base from V and 0 bases from J, with 10 bases in between. The CDR3 length is 15 residues. Germline CDR1 and CDR2: LNHDA and SQIVND (reference sequence). As DNA, the CDR3 is TGTGCCAGTAGTATAGTTGGAGGAGGCTCCTACGAGCAGTACTTC. Amino acids: CASSIVGGGSYEQYF.

On this clone: Germline is not matched at one junction end, which may reflect a read error. The chain uses TRBV6-2 or TRBV6-3 and TRBJ1-1, with 9 bases lining up with TRBD1. This CDR3 is 14 amino acids long. Per the germline V gene, CDR1 is MNHEY and CDR2 is SVGEGT. The CDR3 reads CASSYYVGQGRAFF. CDR3 bases: TGTGCCAGCAGCTACTACGTTGGACAGGGGAGAGCTTTCTTT.

The chain recombines TRBV7-8 with TRBJ2-1; tentative D call: TRBD1 (5 bases). The germline gives CDR1 SGHVS, CDR2 FQNEAQ. There are 15 residues in the CDR3. Trimming removed 5 bases from V and 5 bases from J, with 16 bases in between. The CDR3 DNA sequence: TGTGCCAGCAGCCCAGGGCAAATACCGCACAATGAGCAGTTCTTC. The encoded protein is CASSPGQIPHNEQFF.

The chain joins TRBV19 to TRBJ2-7; D may be TRBD1 (5 bases). V gave up 8 bases and J gave up 0 bases, with 20 bases separating them. CDR3 length: 16 residues. CDR1 is LNHDA, CDR2 SQIVND, per germline (reference sequence). The CDR3: CASSSPAGISSYEQYF. Written as DNA, the CDR3 is TGTGCCAGTTCCTCCCCGGCAGGGATCAGCTCCTACGAGCAGTACTTC.

For this clone: The sample has other DNA sequences that encode this CDR3 too. The V call is TRBV9, the J call TRBJ2-7, with TRBD1 identical over 9 bases. V lost 2 bases and J lost 0; bases outside the gene matches: 0. Germline CDR1 and CDR2: SGDLS and YYNGEE. The length of the CDR3 is 14 residues. The CDR3 protein is CASSVTGGSYEQYF. The CDR3 nucleotides are TGTGCCAGCAGCGTGACAGGGGGCTCCTACGAGCAGTACTTC.

The chain recombines TRBV30 with TRBJ2-2; no reliable D call. The germline V and J ends were trimmed by 4 bases and 4 bases, with 10 bases remaining between them. This CDR3 contains 13 residues. Looked up from germline, CDR1 is GTSNPN and CDR2 is SVGIG (reference sequence). CDR3 protein: CAWMPDGTGELFF. CDR3 nucleotide sequence: TGTGCCTGGATGCCAGATGGCACCGGGGAGCTGTTTTTT.

The chain couples TRBV7-9 to TRBJ2-1; 7 bases are a match to TRBD1. CDR3 length equals 14 residues. V dropped 5 bases and J dropped 7; count of bases not matched to a gene: 8. Looked up from germline, CDR1 is SEHNR and CDR2 is FQNEAQ (reference sequence). The CDR3 loop is CASSRGAQGNEQFF. In DNA, the CDR3 is TGTGCCAGCAGCCGAGGGGCACAGGGGAATGAGCAGTTCTTC.

For this clone: This specimen includes other DNA sequences encoding the same CDR3. The rearrangement uses TRBV12-3 or TRBV12-4 and TRBJ1-5; D remains ambiguous. The V and J ends lost 3 bases and 4 bases respectively, with 4 bases between them. The CDR3 has 12 amino acids. CDR3 in amino acids: CASSFRNQPQHF. DNA for the CDR3: TGTGCCAGCAGTTTTCGGAATCAGCCCCAGCATTTT.

The rearrangement joins TRBV5-8 to TRBJ2-1; unclear D gene. The CDR3 covers 12 residues. V was shortened by 4 bases and J by 4 bases, with 6 bases between the two germline ends. CDR1 is SGHTS and CDR2 is YDEGEE in the germline V gene. CDR3: CASSLPYNEQFF. The CDR3 coding sequence is TGTGCCAGCAGCCTCCCGTACAATGAGCAGTTCTTC.

The CDR3 DNA follows: TGTGCCAGCAGCACCGAAGGGAGTACCTATGGCTACACCTTC. The encoded protein is CASSTEGSTYGYTF. V is TRBV3-1 (or the pseudogene TRBV3-2) and J is TRBJ1-2; D gene ambiguous. The CDR3 sequence is 14 residues long. Germline values: CDR1 LGHDT, CDR2 YNNKEL (reference sequence). With 5 bases removed from V and 4 bases from J, the gap between germline ends came to 14 bases.

This chain connects TRBV3-1 (or the pseudogene TRBV3-2) to TRBJ2-3; 8 bases line up with TRBD2. V lost 0 bases, J lost 4 bases, and 12 bases stayed unmatched. The CDR3 extends over 18 amino acids. Germline values: CDR1 LGHDT, CDR2 YNNKEL (reference sequence). The CDR3 region has the DNA TGTGCCAGCAGCCAAGATCAGCCGGGACTAGTGAGTGCAGATACGCAGTATTTT. This sequence encodes CASSQDQPGLVSADTQYF.

This chain links TRBV6-2 or TRBV6-3 with TRBJ2-7; D remains ambiguous. V was pared by 0 bases and J by 3 bases, with 6 bases between. The germline gives CDR1 MNHEY, CDR2 SVGEGT. CDR3 length: 13 residues. The DNA of the CDR3 is TGTGCCAGCAGTTACTCGAGTTTCTACGAGCAGTACTTC. It yields the protein CASSYSSFYEQYF.

V and J are TRBV5-1 and TRBJ2-5, with TRBD1 matching 11 bases. Germline lookup yields CDR1 SGHRS and CDR2 YFSETQ. The V segment lost 2 bases and the J segment 5 bases; nucleotides outside the gene matches: 17. The CDR3 extends over 19 amino acids. The CDR3 loop is CASSFIRQKGQGEGETQYF. The CDR3 DNA reads TGCGCCAGCAGCTTTATCAGGCAAAAGGGACAGGGGGAAGGGGAGACCCAGTACTTC.

This chain connects TRBV6-5 to TRBJ1-3; 8 bases are a match to TRBD1. V lost 5 bases, J lost 3 bases, and 6 bases stayed unmatched. Per the germline V gene, CDR1 is MNHEY and CDR2 is SVGAGI. The CDR3 sequence is 15 residues long. The CDR3 DNA reads TGTGCCAGCAGTCTGACAGGGGTCAGTGGAAACACCATATATTTT. Amino acid sequence: CASSLTGVSGNTIYF.

The CDR3 loop reads CATSRAGSADTQYF. CDR3 in DNA: TGTGCCACCAGCAGGGCGGGATCGGCAGATACGCAGTATTTT. The chain uses TRBV15 and TRBJ2-3, with D maybe TRBD2 (6 bases). CDR3 size: 14 residues. Trimming pared 3 bases from V and 4 bases from J, leaving 11 bases between. Germline CDR1 is LNHNV and CDR2 is YYDKDF (reference sequence).

The chain recombines TRBV6-5 with TRBJ2-1; 11 bases align to TRBD2. This CDR3 has 15 amino acids. The V segment lost 6 bases and the J segment 4 bases; nucleotides outside the gene matches: 5. Germline V gene data show CDR1 as MNHEY and CDR2 as SVGAGI. Written as DNA, the CDR3 is TGTGCCAGCAGGCTAGCGGGAGGAGCATACAATGAGCAGTTCTTC. Protein product: CASRLAGGAYNEQFF.

V is TRBV7-8 and J is TRBJ1-5; D unclear. The length of the CDR3 is 19 residues. V shed 1 base and J shed 0 bases, with 19 bases lying between them. The germline V gene encodes CDR1 SGHVS and CDR2 FQNEAQ. CDR3 sequence: CASSLVPGLHRYSNQPQHF. The CDR3 region has the DNA TGTGCCAGCAGCTTAGTACCCGGACTTCACCGTTATAGCAATCAGCCCCAGCATTTT.

This chain links TRBV18 with TRBJ1-1; 11 bases line up with TRBD1. The CDR3 runs to 18 residues. The germline V gene encodes CDR1 KGHSH and CDR2 LQKENI. V lost 0 bases to trimming and J lost 0 bases; unmatched junction nucleotides: 6. The CDR3 protein is CASSPPWTGGHMNTEAFF. In DNA, the CDR3 is TGTGCCAGCTCACCACCCTGGACAGGGGGCCATATGAACACTGAAGCTTTCTTT.

The chain uses TRBV9 and TRBJ1-2, with D perhaps TRBD1 (5 bases). The CDR3 sequence is 14 residues long. V lost 3 bases, J lost 3 bases, and 12 bases lay in between. Looked up from germline, CDR1 is SGDLS and CDR2 is YYNGEE. The CDR3 is CASSAGVIDYGYTF. In nucleotides, the CDR3 is TGTGCCAGCAGCGCGGGGGTTATTGACTATGGCTACACCTTC.

The chain uses TRBV2 and TRBJ2-7, with 7 bases aligning to TRBD2. The CDR3 runs to 16 residues. Trimming cost V 7 bases and J 2 bases; bases outside gene matches: 14. CDR1 is SNHLY, CDR2 FYNNEI, per germline. Written as DNA, the CDR3 is TGTGCCAGCATCCCTCGGGTGCTAGCGGTTACCTACGAGCAGTACTTC. It yields the protein CASIPRVLAVTYEQYF.

V and J are TRBV7-3 and TRBJ2-7; 9 bases are shared with TRBD1. CDR3 length: 15 amino acids. Unmatched junction bases numbered 9, after V lost 5 bases and J lost 4 bases. Germline V CDR1 and CDR2: SGHTA, FQGTGA. CDR3: CASSPRTGEIYEQYF. The CDR3 DNA reads TGTGCCAGCAGCCCTAGGACAGGGGAGATTTACGAGCAGTACTTC.

This chain's CDR3 is CASSTPGAQGEKAFF. The CDR3 region has the DNA TGCGCCAGCAGCACCCCGGGAGCCCAAGGAGAAAAGGCTTTCTTT. The chain has TRBV5-1 and TRBJ1-1; the D is unclear. Per the germline V gene, CDR1 is SGHRS and CDR2 is YFSETQ. V lost 4 bases and J lost 11, with 24 bases in between. The CDR3 sequence is 15 residues long.

The rearrangement joins TRBV5-1 to TRBJ1-4, with D possibly TRBD1 on 6 matching bases. The ends were cut back, 5 bases at V and 2 bases at J, with 16 bases in the middle. This CDR3 spans 16 amino acids. Per the germline V gene, CDR1 is SGHRS and CDR2 is YFSETQ. DNA for the CDR3: TGCGCCAGCAGGGCAGGGGTACTTGCGACTAATGAAAAACTGTTTTTT. Amino acid sequence: CASRAGVLATNEKLFF.

The rearrangement links TRBV9 to TRBJ2-3; TRBD2 is a possible D gene (7 bases). Trimming left V 3 bases short and J 4 bases short, with 18 bases between. The CDR3 runs 16 residues. Germline loops: CDR1 SGDLS, CDR2 YYNGEE. The chain's CDR3 is CASSEGGGLAADTQYF. CDR3 nucleotide sequence: TGTGCCAGCAGCGAAGGGGGGGGATTAGCCGCAGATACGCAGTATTTT. The variable domain in full, completed from reference TRBV9 and TRBJ2-3, reads DSGVTQTPKHLITATGQRVTLRCSPRSGDLSVYWYQQSLDQGLQFLIQYYNGEERAKGNILERFSAQQFPDLHSELNLSSLELGDSALYFCASSEGGGLAADTQYFGPGTRLTVL.

This clone was seen a handful of times. The chain carries TRBV10-3 and TRBJ2-1; 9 bases align to TRBD1. Germline V gene lookup returns CDR1 ENHRY and CDR2 SYGVKD. V shed 4 bases and J 8 bases; nucleotides not matched to a gene: 18. The CDR3 has 18 residues. CDR3 region: CAISGDSPGTGKSYEQFF. CDR3 nucleotide sequence: TGTGCCATCAGTGGGGACTCTCCGGGGACAGGGAAGAGTTATGAGCAGTTCTTC.